This T cell receptor beta chain originates from a study of radiation and T cells in renal cell carcinoma. The CDR3 runs 17 residues. Germline CDR1 and CDR2: SGHRS and YFSETQ. V was trimmed by 0 bases and J by 0 bases, leaving 13 bases between them. Generated by immunoSEQ multiplex PCR, the TCRdb table keeps only in-frame clones and is missing some. The sample has 80,000 or so clones; 70% to 90% are singletons. Time point described: blood 4 weeks post-SBRT, at nephrectomy. As to treatment: 15 Gy SBRT to primary tumor, nephrectomy 4 weeks later. The tumor was a clear cell renal cell carcinoma. This TCR was sampled from a woman aged 65 to 85 with renal cell carcinoma. The specimen was blood, collected from a patient whose treatment included radiotherapy and nephrectomy. The chain links TRBV5-1 to TRBJ1-5; a possible D gene is TRBD1 (6 bases). Here the CDR3 DNA reads TGCGCCAGCAGCTTGGATGCCCTAGGGGGTAGCAATCAGCCCCAGCATTTT. This codes for CASSLDALGGSNQPQHF.